These 32 T cell receptor beta chains were all obtained from the same sample, sequenced in a study of regulatory T cells in long-lasting Graves disease. Time point described: newly diagnosed GD, antithyroid drugs for less than 3 months. Extracted PBMC RNA gave rise to the TCR library. Construction of the TCR beta libraries employed iRepertoire HTBI primers in conjunction with Arm-PCR of CDR3 regions. MiXCR, applied by TCRdb to the multiplex PCR reads, yields one record per CDR3 protein. In the table there are about 370,000 distinct CDR3 sequences, less than 20% of which are singletons. This material consisted of peripheral blood mononuclear cells (PBMCs), taken at new diagnosis, from a patient treated with antithyroid drugs. Source of these receptors: a female donor with Graves disease.

The gene calls are TRBV7-9 and TRBJ2-2; no clear D gene. Trimming pared 2 bases from V and 7 bases from J, leaving 23 bases between. Germline V gene data show CDR1 as SEHNR and CDR2 as FQNEAQ (reference sequence). The CDR3 length is 18 residues. CDR3: CASSLRFLETPTGGELFF. DNA of the CDR3: TGTGCCAGCAGCTTACGTTTTCTAGAGACACCCACGGGCGGGGAGCTGTTTTTT.

This clonotype was seen at least ten times. The gene calls are TRBV5-4 and TRBJ2-3; D uncertain. This CDR3 is 15 amino acids long. Germline assignment: CDR1 SGHNT and CDR2 YYREEE (reference sequence). The ends were cut back, 5 bases at V and 5 bases at J, with 18 bases in the middle. CDR3: CASSLVATARDTQYF. The CDR3 DNA is TGTGCCAGCAGTCTAGTCGCGACCGCTCGAGATACGCAGTATTTT.

There are many counts of this clonotype. CDR3 nucleotide sequence: TGTGCCAGCAGTTTTTCCGACAGGGCCACCGACACCTTC. This translates into CASSFSDRATDTF. The chain has TRBV28 and TRBJ1-2, with 7 bases that match TRBD1. V was pared by 3 bases and J by 12 bases, with 10 bases of the junction left unmatched. Germline V gives CDR1 MDHEN, CDR2 SYDVKM. The CDR3 sequence is 13 residues long.

About this clonotype itself: This may stem from a read error, because a much larger clone lies one nucleotide away. J is TRBJ2-7 and V is TRBV7-9; TRBD2 is a possible D gene (6 bases). The length of the CDR3 is 16 residues. Germline values: CDR1 SEHNR, CDR2 FQNEAQ (reference sequence). In DNA, the CDR3 is TGTGCCTGCAGCCCCTCGCGCCGGGAGTCCTCCTACGAGCAGTACTTC. This translates into CACSPSRRESSYEQYF.

The V and J genes are TRBV7-9 and TRBJ1-2; 7 nucleotides match TRBD1. CDR3 size: 16 residues. The ends lost 7 bases at V and 8 bases at J; junction bases unmatched: 19. CDR1 is SEHNR, CDR2 FQNEAQ, per germline (reference sequence). The CDR3 loop reads CASTQSSGGALSGYTF. The DNA for the CDR3 is TGTGCCAGCACCCAGTCGTCAGGGGGGGCTCTCAGCGGCTACACCTTC.

The table lists this clonotype with many counts. The rearrangement uses TRBV20-1 and TRBJ1-4; D gene ambiguous. The CDR3 totals 14 residues. Germline CDR1 is DFQATT and CDR2 is SNEGSKA (reference sequence). V was clipped by 0 bases and J by 7 bases, with 12 bases between them. Here the CDR3 reads CSARDPVRPEKLFF. In nucleotides, the CDR3 is TGCAGTGCTAGAGATCCAGTCAGGCCTGAAAAACTGTTTTTT.

V and J are TRBV7-3 and TRBJ1-2; D gene unclear. The V gene's germline CDR1 is SGHTA and CDR2 FQGTGA. The CDR3 loop spans 13 amino acids. Trimming cost V 3 bases and J 7 bases, with 12 bases left between them. The CDR3 loop is CASSLGGGLGYTF. The CDR3 bases are TGTGCCAGCAGCTTGGGCGGTGGGCTTGGCTACACCTTC. The variable domain in full, with the rest retrieved from reference TRBV7-3 and TRBJ1-2, is GAGVSQTPSNKVTEKGKYVELRCDPISGHTALYWYRQSLGQGPEFLIYFQGTGAADDSGLPNDRFFAVRPEGSVSTLKIQRTERGDSAVYLCASSLGGGLGYTFGSGTRLTVV.

The CDR3 region is CASRSDGSNQPQHF. The CDR3 nucleotides read TGTGCCAGCAGGTCCGACGGGAGCAATCAGCCCCAGCATTTT. The V and J genes are TRBV6-1 and TRBJ1-5; D remains unclear. CDR3 length: 14 amino acids. V was pared by 6 bases and J by 1 base, with 10 bases between. Germline CDR1 MNHNS, CDR2 SASEGT.

The chain is built from TRBV19 and TRBJ2-5; 7 bases are shared with TRBD1. Per the germline V gene, CDR1 is LNHDA and CDR2 is SQIVND (reference sequence). The CDR3 has 15 amino acids. V dropped 3 bases and J dropped 2; count of bases not matched to a gene: 6. CDR3 region: CASSIRTGQQETQYF. CDR3 in DNA: TGTGCCAGTAGTATTAGGACGGGACAGCAAGAGACCCAGTACTTC. The variable domain in full, completed from reference TRBV19 and TRBJ2-5, reads DGGITQSPKYLFRKEGQNVTLSCEQNLNHDAMYWYRQDPGQGLRLIYYSQIVNDFQKGDIAEGYSVSREKKESFPLTVTSAQKNPTAFYLCASSIRTGQQETQYFGPGTRLLVL.

Only one count was recorded for this clonotype. This may come from a read error, since a much larger clone is one base off. This chain connects TRBV28 to TRBJ2-3; 7 positions agree with TRBD1. This CDR3 region has 16 residues. Germline CDR1 and CDR2: MDHEN and SYDVKM. The CDR3 reads CASSMGQLVSTDAQYF. The DNA for the CDR3 is TGTGCCAGCAGCATGGGACAGCTGGTAAGCACAGATGCGCAGTATTTT.

This clonotype was seen a handful of times. The chain combines TRBV7-9 with TRBJ2-1, with TRBD2 matching 7 bases. Germline CDR1 SEHNR, CDR2 FQNEAQ (reference sequence). The CDR3 totals 16 residues. With 5 bases clipped from V and 4 bases from J, the junction kept 11 bases outside the gene matches. The CDR3: CASSQPTGGKYNEQFF. The CDR3 region has the DNA TGTGCCAGCAGCCAACCAACGGGGGGAAAGTACAATGAGCAGTTCTTC.

This clonotype was seen ten or more times. DNA for the CDR3: TGTGCCAGCAGCTCGCACAACCGGGACAGGGAAGGCTACACCTTC. Translation: CASSSHNRDREGYTF. The chain joins TRBV11-1 to TRBJ1-2, with 9 bases that match TRBD1. This CDR3 is built from 15 residues. CDR1 SGHAT and CDR2 FQDESV come from the germline V gene (reference sequence). V was pared by 4 bases and J by 8 bases, with 11 bases of the junction left unmatched.

Concerning this clonotype: This may be a read error, as it is one base from a much larger clone. The chain recombines TRBV12-3 or TRBV12-4 with TRBJ1-1; the D is unclear. The CDR3 runs to 14 residues. Trimming shortened V by 7 bases and J by 2 bases, and 14 bases separated the two germline ends. The CDR3 sequence is CASIRRGFNTEAFF. For the CDR3, the DNA is TGTGCCAGCATCCGGCGAGGGTTTAACACTGAAGCTTTCTTT.

This clonotype appeared many times. The chain couples TRBV11-1 to TRBJ1-2, with a weak D call TRBD1 (5 bases). Germline V gives CDR1 SGHAT, CDR2 FQDESV (reference sequence). This CDR3 is 15 amino acids long. V lost 4 bases, J lost 0 bases, and 12 bases lay in between. DNA for the CDR3: TGTGCCAGCAGCTCCACCGGGACGGCTAACTATGGCTACACCTTC. It translates to CASSSTGTANYGYTF.

This clonotype has a handful of counts. A single base is all that separates this from a far larger clone, so a read error is likely. This chain connects TRBV28 to TRBJ2-7; TRBD1 matches 8 bases. Per the germline V gene, CDR1 is MDHEN and CDR2 is SYDVKM. CDR3 length: 17 amino acids. This CDR3 is CASSLWVQGTGYDEQSF. CDR3 bases: TGTGCCAGCAGTTTATGGGTACAGGGGACAGGTTACGATGAGCAGTCCTTC. The whole variable domain, filled in from reference TRBV28 and TRBJ2-7, reads DVKVTQSSRYLVKRTGEKVFLECVQDMDHENMFWYRQDPGLGLRLIYFSYDVKMKEKGDIPEGYSVSREKKERFSLILESASTNQTSMYLCASSLWVQGTGYDEQSFGPGTRLTVT.

Comment on this clonotype: This may be a read error, as it is one base from a much larger clone. The CDR3 does not end in the conserved phenylalanine or tryptophan, so this is likely a read error. V gene TRBV2 combines with J gene TRBJ2-1; 9 nucleotides match TRBD2. The CDR3 extends over 15 amino acids. From germline, CDR1 is SNHLY and CDR2 FYNNEI. Trimming took 4 bases from V and 3 from J; bases not matched to a gene: 4. The CDR3 region has the DNA TGTGCCAGCAGTGGCGCTAGCGGGAACTACAATGAGCAGTTCTCC. Its protein product is CASSGASGNYNEQFS.

This clonotype has ten or more counts. This chain connects TRBV5-6 to TRBJ1-4, with 9 nucleotides matching TRBD1. This CDR3 has 13 amino acids. V trimming: 0 bases; J trimming: 11 bases; junction bases outside the gene matches: 2. Germline V gene data show CDR1 as SGHDT and CDR2 as YYEEEE. DNA for the CDR3: TGTGCCAGCAGCTTGGAAGGGACAGGGAAACTGTTTTTT. Its protein is CASSLEGTGKLFF.

This clonotype was detected many times. The chain uses TRBV28 and TRBJ1-3; the match to TRBD1 covers 9 bases. The CDR3 covers 17 residues. The germline V gene has CDR1 MDHEN and CDR2 SYDVKM. V lost 5 bases to trimming and J lost 3 bases; unmatched junction nucleotides: 11. The CDR3, as DNA: TGTGCCAGCAGTCGTCCTGGGACAGGGTATGGTGGAAACACCATATATTTT. Protein sequence: CASSRPGTGYGGNTIYF.

On this clonotype: A far larger clone is a single base away, which makes a read error likely. Because it lacks the conserved phenylalanine or tryptophan at the end, this CDR3 is likely a read error. This chain connects TRBV6-1 to TRBJ2-3; TRBD2 matches 8 bases. Germline assignment: CDR1 MNHNS and CDR2 SASEGT. Unmatched junction bases numbered 14, after V lost 6 bases and J lost 0 bases. The CDR3 has 18 amino acids. Here the CDR3 reads CASSHPGGGPSSTDTQYL. The CDR3 nucleotides read TGTGCCAGCAGCCATCCCGGCGGGGGGCCGTCTAGCACAGATACGCAGTATCTT.

This clonotype was picked up many times. The gene calls are TRBV7-9 and TRBJ1-2; D remains ambiguous. V lost 5 bases to trimming and J lost 8 bases, with 24 bases between them. CDR1 SEHNR and CDR2 FQNEAQ come from the germline V gene (reference sequence). The CDR3 consists of 16 residues. The CDR3 DNA follows: TGTGCCAGCAGCGATCTTAGAGGGTCGGTTCGTGTGGGCTACACCTTC. Protein sequence: CASSDLRGSVRVGYTF.

This clonotype was seen many times. This chain connects TRBV5-1 to TRBJ2-1; D is perhaps TRBD2 (6 bases). Germline CDR1 SGHRS, CDR2 YFSETQ. This CDR3 has 15 amino acids. Trimming shortened V by 4 bases and J by 8 bases, and 19 bases separated the two germline ends. In nucleotides, the CDR3 is TGCGCCAGCAGCCCCTCGGAGGGGAGGTTTTATGAGCAGTTCTTC. Its translation: CASSPSEGRFYEQFF.

This clonotype was recorded at least ten times. The chain uses TRBV30 and TRBJ2-1, with TRBD2 identical over 7 bases. Trimming cost V 4 bases and J 16 bases; bases outside gene matches: 13. The CDR3 has 12 residues. CDR1 is GTSNPN and CDR2 is SVGIG in the germline V gene (reference sequence). The CDR3 spells CAWTRAGQPLFF. CDR3 in DNA: TGTGCCTGGACCCGAGCGGGGCAACCTCTCTTCTTC.

The chain couples TRBV19 to TRBJ1-1, with a tentative D call TRBD1 (5 bases). Germline V gene lookup returns CDR1 LNHDA and CDR2 SQIVND (reference sequence). The germline V and J ends were trimmed by 3 bases and 4 bases, with 12 bases remaining between them. This CDR3 has 14 amino acids. The CDR3 region is CASSIAGLGTEAFF. The CDR3 DNA is TGTGCCAGTAGTATTGCAGGGCTGGGCACTGAAGCTTTCTTT.

This clonotype was detected many times. The chain uses TRBV20-1 and TRBJ2-1; 12 positions match TRBD2. The germline gives CDR1 DFQATT, CDR2 SNEGSKA (reference sequence). The V segment lost 4 bases and the J segment 6 bases; nucleotides outside the gene matches: 10. This CDR3 comprises 16 residues. CDR3 in amino acids: CSATTKPGLAGNEQFF. CDR3 nucleotides: TGCAGTGCTACCACCAAGCCGGGACTAGCGGGCAATGAGCAGTTCTTC.

This clonotype was counted many times. J is TRBJ1-1 and V is TRBV4-1, with D perhaps matching TRBD1 (5 bases). The CDR3 is made up of 15 amino acids. Germline V gives CDR1 MGHRA, CDR2 YSYEKL. The V end lost 0 bases, the J end lost 4 bases, and 12 bases lay between the germline ends. The DNA of the CDR3 is TGCGCCAGCAGCCAAGAGGGGCCCCTGAGCACTGAAGCTTTCTTT. Translating it yields CASSQEGPLSTEAFF.

This clonotype showed up many times. The J gene is TRBJ2-3, the V gene TRBV11-2; 9 bases agree with TRBD2. V lost 0 bases and J lost 6; bases outside the gene matches: 4. The germline CDR1 and CDR2 sequences are SGHAT and FQNNGV. CDR3 length: 15 residues. The CDR3 DNA is TGTGCCAGCAGCTTAGAAGCGGGAGGACCGGATACGCAGTATTTT. Amino acid sequence: CASSLEAGGPDTQYF.

This clonotype was seen many times. This chain connects TRBV7-3 to TRBJ2-3; possible D gene TRBD2, 6 bases. Trimming took 3 bases from V and 0 from J, leaving 16 bases between them. In germline, CDR1 is SGHTA, CDR2 FQGTGA. The CDR3 totals 17 residues. CDR3 residues: CASSFSLEGTSTDTQYF. In DNA, the CDR3 is TGTGCCAGCAGCTTCTCCCTAGAGGGGACTAGCACAGATACGCAGTATTTT.

At least ten counts were recorded for this clonotype. The V call is TRBV20-1, the J call TRBJ2-5; unclear D gene. The V end was cut by 4 bases, the J end by 6 bases, with 9 bases between. This CDR3 region has 11 residues. The germline CDR1 and CDR2 sequences are DFQATT and SNEGSKA (reference sequence). The CDR3 region has the DNA TGCAGTGCTATCACCCTGCAGACCCAGTACTTC. Its protein is CSAITLQTQYF.

At least ten counts were recorded for this clonotype. The rearrangement joins TRBV11-2 to TRBJ1-2; D is undetermined. This CDR3 has 16 amino acids. Germline CDR1 SGHAT, CDR2 FQNNGV. Trimming cost V 1 base and J 0 bases, with 12 bases left between them. In nucleotides, the CDR3 is TGTGCCAGCAGCTTAGTCAACGGGGTAGCTAACTATGGCTACACCTTC. It translates to CASSLVNGVANYGYTF.

This clonotype was observed at least ten times. This chain uses TRBV28 with TRBJ2-3; D ambiguous. V was cut by 5 bases and J by 2 bases, with 20 bases left in between. The germline V gene encodes CDR1 MDHEN and CDR2 SYDVKM. The CDR3 totals 17 residues. As DNA, the CDR3 is TGTGCCAGCAGTCTGAGAAAGGGCCCCCCGTTCACAGATACGCAGTATTTT. Encoded protein: CASSLRKGPPFTDTQYF.

This clonotype was counted many times. The chain links TRBV6-1 to TRBJ2-1; 9 bases align to TRBD2. The CDR3 runs to 15 residues. Germline CDR1 reads MNHNS; CDR2 reads SASEGT. The J segment lost 6 bases and the V segment lost 6 bases, leaving 9 bases of the junction unmatched. CDR3 region: CASSQRRGGRNEQFF. CDR3 nucleotide sequence: TGTGCCAGCAGCCAAAGGCGGGGGGGCCGCAATGAGCAGTTCTTC.

Regarding this clonotype: With a much larger clone just one base away, this may be a read error. The J gene is TRBJ2-7, the V gene TRBV20-1; the D call may be TRBD1 or TRBD2 (5 bases each). The germline CDR1 and CDR2 sequences are DFQATT and SNEGSKA (reference sequence). This CDR3 has 13 residues. CDR3: CGAPEGLVREQYF. The CDR3 DNA follows: TGCGGTGCCCCAGAGGGGCTAGTCCGGGAGCAGTACTTC.